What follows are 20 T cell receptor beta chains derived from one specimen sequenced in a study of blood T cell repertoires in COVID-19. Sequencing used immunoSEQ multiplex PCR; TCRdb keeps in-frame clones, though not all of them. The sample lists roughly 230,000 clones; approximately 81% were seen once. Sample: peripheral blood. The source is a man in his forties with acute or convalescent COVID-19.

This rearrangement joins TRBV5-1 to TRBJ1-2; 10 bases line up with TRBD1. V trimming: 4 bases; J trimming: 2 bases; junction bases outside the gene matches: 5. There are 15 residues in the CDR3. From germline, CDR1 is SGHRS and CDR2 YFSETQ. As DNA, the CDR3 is TGCGCCAGCAGCCCGGGGACAGGGGTCAACTATGGCTACACCTTC. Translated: CASSPGTGVNYGYTF.

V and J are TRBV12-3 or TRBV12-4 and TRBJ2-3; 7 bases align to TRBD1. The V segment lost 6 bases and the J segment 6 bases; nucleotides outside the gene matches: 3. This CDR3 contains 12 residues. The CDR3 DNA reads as TGTGCCAGCAGGTTACAGGGGGATACGCAGTATTTT. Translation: CASRLQGDTQYF.

The CDR3 here is CASSGGTGTGPETQYF. The CDR3 bases are TGTGCCAGCAGTGGAGGTACGGGGACAGGACCCGAGACCCAGTACTTC. The chain couples TRBV2 to TRBJ2-5; 8 bases align to TRBD1. Germline V CDR1 and CDR2: SNHLY, FYNNEI. Trimming at V came to 4 bases and at J to 5 bases, leaving 12 bases not matched to a gene. This CDR3 has 16 amino acids.

The CDR3 spells CASSLGRLADPEAFF. The CDR3 nucleotides read TGTGCCAGCAGCTTAGGGCGGCTCGCGGATCCTGAAGCTTTCTTT. The chain recombines TRBV13 with TRBJ1-1, with D unresolved. The CDR3 extends over 15 amino acids. Trimming left V 0 bases short and J 6 bases short, with 14 bases between. Germline V gene lookup returns CDR1 PRHDT and CDR2 FYEKMQ (reference sequence).

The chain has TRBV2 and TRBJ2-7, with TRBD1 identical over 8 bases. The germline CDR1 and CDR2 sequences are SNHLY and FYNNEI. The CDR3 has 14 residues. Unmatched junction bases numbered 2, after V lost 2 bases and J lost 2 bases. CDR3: CASSERDRPYEQYF. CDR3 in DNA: TGTGCCAGCAGTGAACGGGACAGGCCCTACGAGCAGTACTTC.

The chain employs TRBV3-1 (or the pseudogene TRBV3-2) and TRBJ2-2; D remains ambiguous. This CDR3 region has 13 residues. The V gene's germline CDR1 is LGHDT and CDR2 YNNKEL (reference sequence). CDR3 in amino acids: CAVESKYSGELFF. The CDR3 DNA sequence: TGTGCAGTCGAGTCTAAGTATTCGGGGGAGCTGTTTTTT.

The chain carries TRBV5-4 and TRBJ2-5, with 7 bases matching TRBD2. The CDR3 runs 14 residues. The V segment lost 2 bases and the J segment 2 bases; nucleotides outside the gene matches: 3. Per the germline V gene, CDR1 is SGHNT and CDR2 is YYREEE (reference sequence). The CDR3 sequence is CASSFGGGQETQYF. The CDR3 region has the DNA TGTGCCAGCAGCTTCGGCGGGGGTCAAGAGACCCAGTACTTC.

The CDR3 loop is CASSLLVNQETQYF. DNA for the CDR3: TGTGCCAGCAGCTTACTGGTGAACCAAGAGACCCAGTACTTC. The genes are TRBV5-6 and TRBJ2-5; D remains unclear. V lost 2 bases and J lost 0, with 8 bases in between. Germline V gives CDR1 SGHDT, CDR2 YYEEEE. The CDR3 extends over 14 amino acids. Full variable domain (rest looked up from reference TRBV5-6 and TRBJ2-5): DAGVTQSPTHLIKTRGQQVTLRCSPKSGHDTVSWYQQALGQGPQFIFQYYEEEERQRGNFPDRFSGHQFPNYSSELNVNALLLGDSALYLCASSLLVNQETQYFGPGTRLLVL.

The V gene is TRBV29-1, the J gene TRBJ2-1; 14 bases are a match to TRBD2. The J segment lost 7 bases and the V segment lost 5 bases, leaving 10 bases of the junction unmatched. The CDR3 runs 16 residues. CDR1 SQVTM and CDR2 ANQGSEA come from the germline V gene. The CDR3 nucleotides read TGCAGCGTTTCCCTGTGGGGGACTAGCGGGGGAAATGAGCAGTTCTTC. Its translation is CSVSLWGTSGGNEQFF.

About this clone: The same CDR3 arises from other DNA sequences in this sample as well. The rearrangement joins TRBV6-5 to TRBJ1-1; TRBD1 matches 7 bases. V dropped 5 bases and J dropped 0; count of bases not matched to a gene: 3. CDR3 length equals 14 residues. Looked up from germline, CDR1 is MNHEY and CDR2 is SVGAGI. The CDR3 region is CASSRQGMNTEAFF. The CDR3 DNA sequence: TGTGCCAGCAGTCGACAGGGAATGAACACTGAAGCTTTCTTT.

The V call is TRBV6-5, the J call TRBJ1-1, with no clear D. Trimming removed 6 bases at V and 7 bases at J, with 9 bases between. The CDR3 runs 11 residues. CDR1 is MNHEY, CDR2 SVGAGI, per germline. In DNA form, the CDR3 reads TGTGCCAGCAGCCGCAGAGGTGAAGCTTTCTTT. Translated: CASSRRGEAFF.

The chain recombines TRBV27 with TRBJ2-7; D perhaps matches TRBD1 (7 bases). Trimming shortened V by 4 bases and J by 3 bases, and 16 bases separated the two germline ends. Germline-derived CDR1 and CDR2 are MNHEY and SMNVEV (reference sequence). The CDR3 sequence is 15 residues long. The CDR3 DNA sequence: TGTGCCAGCAGTTCCCCTAGCAGGGGGGACTACGAGCAGTACTTC. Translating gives CASSSPSRGDYEQYF.

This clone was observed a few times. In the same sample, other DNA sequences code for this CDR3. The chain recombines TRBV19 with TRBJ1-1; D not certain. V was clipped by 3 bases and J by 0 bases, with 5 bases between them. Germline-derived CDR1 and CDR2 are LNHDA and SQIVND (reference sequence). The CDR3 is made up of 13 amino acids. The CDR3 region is CASSITVNTEAFF. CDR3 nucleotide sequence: TGTGCCAGTAGTATTACAGTGAACACTGAAGCTTTCTTT.

The CDR3 DNA sequence: TGTGCCAGTTCGAGAGGGCAGATTAGCACAGATACGCAGTATTTT. Protein sequence: CASSRGQISTDTQYF. The V and J genes are TRBV7-9 and TRBJ2-3, with D maybe TRBD2 (5 bases). Trimming removed 9 bases at V and 0 bases at J, with 16 bases between. From germline, CDR1 is SEHNR and CDR2 FQNEAQ (reference sequence). The CDR3 is 15 amino acids.

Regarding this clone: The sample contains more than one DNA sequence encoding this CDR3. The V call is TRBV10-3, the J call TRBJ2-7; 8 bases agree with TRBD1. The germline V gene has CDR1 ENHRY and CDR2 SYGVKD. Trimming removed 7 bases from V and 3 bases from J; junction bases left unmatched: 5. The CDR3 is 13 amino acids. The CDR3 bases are TGTGCCATCACTCCTGGACAGGGCTACGAGCAGTACTTC. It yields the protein CAITPGQGYEQYF.

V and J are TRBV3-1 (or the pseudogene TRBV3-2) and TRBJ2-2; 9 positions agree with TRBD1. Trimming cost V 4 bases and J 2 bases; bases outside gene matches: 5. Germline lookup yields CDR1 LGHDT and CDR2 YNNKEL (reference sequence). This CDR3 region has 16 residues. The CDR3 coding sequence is TGTGCCAGCAGCCGGAAACAGGGGGCCAACACCGGGGAGCTGTTTTTT. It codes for CASSRKQGANTGELFF.

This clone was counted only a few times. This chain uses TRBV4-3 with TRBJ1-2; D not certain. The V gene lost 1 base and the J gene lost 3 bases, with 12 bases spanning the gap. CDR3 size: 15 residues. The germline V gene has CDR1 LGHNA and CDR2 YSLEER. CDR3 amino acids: CASSQAPGNYYGYTF. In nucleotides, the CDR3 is TGCGCCAGCAGCCAAGCCCCGGGGAATTACTATGGCTACACCTTC.

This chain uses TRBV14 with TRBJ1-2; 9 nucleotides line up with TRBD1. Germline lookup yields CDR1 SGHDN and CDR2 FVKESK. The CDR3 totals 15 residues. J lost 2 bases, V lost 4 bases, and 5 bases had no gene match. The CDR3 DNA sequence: TGTGCCAGCAGCCCCACAGGGGGCCTAAACTATGGCTACACCTTC. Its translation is CASSPTGGLNYGYTF.

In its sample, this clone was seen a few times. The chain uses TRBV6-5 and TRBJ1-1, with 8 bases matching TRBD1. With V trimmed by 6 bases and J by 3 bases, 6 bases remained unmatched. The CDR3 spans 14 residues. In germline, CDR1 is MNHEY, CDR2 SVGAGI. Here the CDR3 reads CASRATGDYTEAFF. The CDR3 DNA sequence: TGTGCCAGCAGGGCGACAGGGGATTACACTGAAGCTTTCTTT.

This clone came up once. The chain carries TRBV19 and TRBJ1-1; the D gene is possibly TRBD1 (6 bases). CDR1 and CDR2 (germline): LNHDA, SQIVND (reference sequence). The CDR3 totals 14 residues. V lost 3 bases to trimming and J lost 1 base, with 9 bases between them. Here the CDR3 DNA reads TGTGCCAGTAGTATGGCCAGGGGGAACACTGAAGCTTTCTTT. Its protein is CASSMARGNTEAFF. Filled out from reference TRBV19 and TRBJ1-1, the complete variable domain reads DGGITQSPKYLFRKEGQNVTLSCEQNLNHDAMYWYRQDPGQGLRLIYYSQIVNDFQKGDIAEGYSVSREKKESFPLTVTSAQKNPTAFYLCASSMARGNTEAFFGQGTRLTVV.